This TCR beta chain derives from a study of T cells in localized non-small cell lung cancer. Study results and limitations: Among the tissues sampled, uninvolved adjacent lung had the highest T cell clonality, above tumor. In adjacent lung appeared a median about 58 of the top 100 tumor clones.

Generated by immunoSEQ multiplex PCR, the TCRdb table keeps only in-frame clones and is missing some. The data hold some 2,000 clones, with about 30% observed a single time. In the case of this clone: Its antigen remains unidentified.

The CDR3 consists of 14 residues. This rearrangement joins TRBV7-5 to TRBJ2-1; the D segment call TRBD2 is taken from the table without a DNA check. TRBV7-5 counts as a pseudogene. The TCR was taken from a female donor older than 55 with stage I lung adenocarcinoma. The material sequenced was normal lung tissue next to the tumor, taken before any cancer treatment. The CDR3 DNA reads TGTGCCAGCAGCTTCGGAGGGATCGAGAATGAGCAGTTCTTC. Translating gives CASSFGGIENEQFF.